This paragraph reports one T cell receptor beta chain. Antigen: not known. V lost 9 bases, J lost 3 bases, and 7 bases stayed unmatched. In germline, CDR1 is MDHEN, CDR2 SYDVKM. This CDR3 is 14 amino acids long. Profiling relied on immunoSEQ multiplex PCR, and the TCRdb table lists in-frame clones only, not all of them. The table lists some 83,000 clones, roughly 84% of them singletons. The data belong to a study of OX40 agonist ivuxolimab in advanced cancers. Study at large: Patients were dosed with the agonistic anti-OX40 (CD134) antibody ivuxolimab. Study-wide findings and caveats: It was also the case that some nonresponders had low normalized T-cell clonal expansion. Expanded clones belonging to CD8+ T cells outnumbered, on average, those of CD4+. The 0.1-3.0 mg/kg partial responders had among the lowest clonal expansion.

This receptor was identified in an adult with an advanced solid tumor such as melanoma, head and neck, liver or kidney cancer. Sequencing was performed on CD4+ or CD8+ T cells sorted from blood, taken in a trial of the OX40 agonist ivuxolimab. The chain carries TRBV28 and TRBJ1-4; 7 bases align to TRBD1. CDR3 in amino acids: CASRTGTANEKLFF. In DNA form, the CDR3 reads TGTGCCAGTCGTACCGGGACAGCTAATGAAAAACTGTTTTTT.